This is a list of T cell receptor beta chains from one sample in a study of cytomegalovirus exposure and HLA in healthy donors. TCRdb's copy holds only in-frame clones and misses some; the assay was immunoSEQ multiplex PCR. The sample lists 250,000 or so clones, roughly 91% seen once, with around 1.7% in the top ten. The material sequenced was PBMCs. These receptor sequences come from a girl aged 2-10 years in good health and CMV-seronegative. Both conserved end residues are part of each CDR3. D genes are given only for firm matches.

J: TRBJ2-7
D: .
V: TRBV13
CDR3: CASSSVQGLSYEQYF

J: TRBJ1-5
D: TRBD1
V: TRBV19
CDR3: CASSITGGGLSNQPQHF

J: TRBJ2-3
D: .
V: TRBV5-1
CDR3: CASSIVSTDTQYF

J: TRBJ2-7
D: TRBD2
V: TRBV5-6
CDR3: CASSLGLAGGVGEQYF

J: TRBJ2-7
D: TRBD2
V: TRBV6-4
CDR3: CASFQRGSSYEQYF

J: TRBJ2-1
D: .
V: TRBV7-8
CDR3: CASSPRSDSPPYNEQFF

J: TRBJ1-1
D: .
V: TRBV11-2
CDR3: CASSLLAGSGGYEAFF

J: TRBJ2-1
D: .
V: TRBV20-1
CDR3: CSASEAEQFF

J: TRBJ1-1
D: TRBD1
V: TRBV6-1
CDR3: CASQQGGWTEAFF

J: .
D: .
V: TRBV2
CDR3: CASSEGQGPISDEQYF

J: TRBJ1-5
D: .
V: TRBV19
CDR3: CASSIVIYSNQPQHF

J: TRBJ2-5
D: .
V: TRBV7-9
CDR3: CASSLATVQETQYF

J: TRBJ2-1
D: TRBD1
V: TRBV9
CDR3: CATSTGVDRNEQFF

J: TRBJ2-1
D: TRBD2
V: TRBV7-6
CDR3: CASSQGLAGGSYNEQFF

J: TRBJ2-4
D: TRBD2
V: TRBV7-2
CDR3: CASSLRLAGLGNIQYF

J: TRBJ2-5
D: .
V: TRBV6-6
CDR3: CASSYSQGQGQETQYF

J: TRBJ2-3
D: .
V: TRBV4-1
CDR3: CASSSLGTDTQYF

J: TRBJ1-1
D: TRBD1
V: TRBV27
CDR3: CASSQGVNTEAFF

J: TRBJ2-7
D: TRBD2
V: TRBV30
CDR3: CAWSRGLAGTEQYF

J: TRBJ2-7
D: TRBD1
V: TRBV18
CDR3: CASSPRGQTYEQYF

J: TRBJ1-5
D: .
V: TRBV19
CDR3: CASSIGFGGAQPQHF

J: TRBJ2-2
D: .
V: TRBV12-5
CDR3: CASSLEGGAGELFF

J: TRBJ1-5
D: .
V: TRBV4-1
CDR3: CASSQDGTPISNQPQHF

J: TRBJ2-5
D: .
V: TRBV28
CDR3: CASSFLGGGGHFQETQYF

J: TRBJ2-7
D: .
V: TRBV6-5
CDR3: CASSYPGNEQYF

J: TRBJ2-1
D: TRBD2
V: TRBV11-3
CDR3: CASSPRTSGSSYNEQFF

J: TRBJ1-2
D: .
V: TRBV11-2
CDR3: CASSLDLGGKLNSYGYTF

J: TRBJ2-1
D: TRBD1
V: TRBV5-1
CDR3: CASSTSGTGFNEQFF

J: TRBJ1-6
D: .
V: TRBV4-2
CDR3: CASSQEGGNSPLHF

J: TRBJ1-1
D: .
V: TRBV19
CDR3: CASSLGHMNTEAFF

J: TRBJ1-2
D: TRBD1
V: TRBV7-9
CDR3: CASSRDRRDYGYTF

J: TRBJ1-5
D: .
V: TRBV18
CDR3: CASSPHQDQPQHF

J: TRBJ2-1
D: TRBD2
V: TRBV10-3
CDR3: CAISESGGGAVYNEQFF

J: TRBJ2-3
D: .
V: TRBV11-2
CDR3: CASSSGLNTDTQYF

J: TRBJ2-1
D: .
V: TRBV29-1
CDR3: CSVDREYNEQFF

J: TRBJ2-7
D: TRBD1
V: TRBV5-6
CDR3: CASSFPAQGAYEQYF

J: TRBJ2-7
D: TRBD1
V: TRBV27
CDR3: CASCLSDRAYEQYF

J: TRBJ2-7
D: TRBD1
V: TRBV18
CDR3: CASSPPRDRIYEQYF

J: TRBJ2-1
D: TRBD2
V: TRBV5-4
CDR3: CAGLAANNEQFF

J: TRBJ2-3
D: .
V: TRBV9
CDR3: CASSPVLTDTQYF

J: TRBJ1-1
D: .
V: TRBV6-5
CDR3: CASSSMTGNTEAFF

J: TRBJ1-6
D: .
V: TRBV27
CDR3: CASRISGGNSPLHF

J: TRBJ1-1
D: .
V: TRBV19
CDR3: CASNPGRGQKNAEAFF

J: TRBJ2-2
D: .
V: TRBV5-1
CDR3: CASSLALQNTGELFF

J: .
D: .
V: TRBV6-5
CDR3: CASSYRGLSYEQYF

J: TRBJ1-5
D: .
V: TRBV6-1
CDR3: CASRDQGDYNQPQHF

J: TRBJ1-1
D: .
V: TRBV28
CDR3: CASSFGGGWTEAFF

J: TRBJ2-1
D: .
V: TRBV7-9
CDR3: CASSLAAGLYNEQFF

J: TRBJ2-7
D: .
V: TRBV11-3
CDR3: CASSLGPRGAEQYF

J: TRBJ2-1
D: TRBD2
V: TRBV10-1
CDR3: CASSGYRVAGDNEQFF

J: TRBJ1-1
D: TRBD1
V: TRBV10-1
CDR3: CASSEVQDRVIGEAFF

J: TRBJ2-1
D: TRBD2
V: TRBV19
CDR3: CASSSFGTTSYNEQFF

J: TRBJ1-6
D: .
V: TRBV5-1
CDR3: CASSLRDPINSPLHF

J: TRBJ2-1
D: .
V: TRBV11-2
CDR3: CASSPYVGGYNEQFF

J: TRBJ2-1
D: TRBD2
V: TRBV10-3
CDR3: CAISFPPGGPNNEQFF

J: TRBJ1-3
D: .
V: TRBV7-8
CDR3: CASSSPQPGHRTIYF

J: TRBJ2-7
D: .
V: TRBV21-1
CDR3: CASSKFFRGGDGAYEQYF

J: TRBJ1-6
D: TRBD1
V: TRBV9
CDR3: CASSTTGVDSPLHF

J: TRBJ2-1
D: TRBD1
V: TRBV13
CDR3: CASSTGQGAANEQFF

J: TRBJ1-1
D: .
V: TRBV6-1
CDR3: CASSVQGQGNTEAFF